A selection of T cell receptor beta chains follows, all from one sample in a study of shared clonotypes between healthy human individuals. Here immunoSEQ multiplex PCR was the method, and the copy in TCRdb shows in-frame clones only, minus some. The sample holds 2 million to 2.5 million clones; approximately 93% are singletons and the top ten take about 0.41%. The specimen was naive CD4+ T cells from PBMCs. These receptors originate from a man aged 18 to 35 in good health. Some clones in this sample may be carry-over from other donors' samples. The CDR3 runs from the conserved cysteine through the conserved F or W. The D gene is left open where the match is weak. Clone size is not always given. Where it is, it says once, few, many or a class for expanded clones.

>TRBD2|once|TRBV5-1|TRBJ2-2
CASSLTPGLAGAGGELFF
TGCGCCAGCAGCTTAACCCCGGGACTAGCGGGGGCTGGCGGGGAGCTGTTTTTT
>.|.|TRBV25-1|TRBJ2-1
CASSGYNEQFF
TGTGCCAGCAGTGGTTACAATGAGCAGTTCTTC
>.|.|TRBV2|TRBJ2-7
CASMGDSSYEQYF
TGTGCCAGCATGGGGGATAGCTCCTACGAGCAGTACTTC
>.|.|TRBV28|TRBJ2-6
CASSSQGRGVLTF
TGTGCCAGCAGTTCTCAGGGTCGTGGAGTCCTGACTTTC
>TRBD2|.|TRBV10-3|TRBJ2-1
CAISSGSNNEQFF
TGTGCCATCAGTAGCGGGAGCAACAATGAGCAGTTCTTC
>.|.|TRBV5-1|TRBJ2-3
CASSTNTDTQYF
TGCGCCAGCAGCACAAACACAGATACGCAGTATTTT
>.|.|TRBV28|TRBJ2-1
CASSLWDEQFF
TGTGCCAGCAGTTTATGGGATGAGCAGTTCTTC
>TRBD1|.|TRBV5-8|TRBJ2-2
CASSRNYYRQGPTGELFF
TGTGCCAGCAGCCGCAATTATTATAGACAGGGTCCCACCGGGGAGCTGTTTTTT
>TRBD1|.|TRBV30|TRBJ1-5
CAWSTGLGQPQHF
TGTGCCTGGTCGACAGGGCTAGGCCAGCCCCAGCATTTT
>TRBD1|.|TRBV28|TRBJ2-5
CASSRDRSETQYF
TGTGCCAGCAGCCGGGACAGGTCAGAGACCCAGTACTTC
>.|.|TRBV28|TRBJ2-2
CASTRGSGDTGELFF
TGTGCCAGCACACGGGGGTCCGGCGACACCGGGGAGCTGTTTTTT
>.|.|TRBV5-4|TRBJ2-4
CASSSTGGASKNIQYF
TGTGCCAGCAGCTCGACTGGCGGGGCGAGCAAAAACATTCAGTACTTC
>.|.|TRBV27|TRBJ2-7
CASSPRSTYEQYF
TGTGCCAGCAGTCCCCGGAGTACATACGAGCAGTACTTC
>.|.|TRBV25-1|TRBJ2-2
CASSVQGGTGELFF
TGTGCCAGCAGTGTGCAAGGTGGCACCGGGGAGCTGTTTTTT
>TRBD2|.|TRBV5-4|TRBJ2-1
CASSFPVAGGRNEQFF
TGTGCCAGCAGCTTTCCGGTAGCGGGAGGGCGCAATGAGCAGTTCTTC
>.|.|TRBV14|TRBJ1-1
CASSQARGRTF
TGTGCCAGCAGCCAAGCCCGCGGACGTACTTTT
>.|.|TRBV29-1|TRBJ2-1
CSVVLGGQFF
TGCAGCGTTGTACTAGGAGGGCAGTTCTTC
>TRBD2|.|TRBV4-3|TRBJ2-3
CASSQELGGRADTQYF
TGCGCCAGCAGCCAAGAACTTGGCGGGAGGGCAGATACGCAGTATTTT
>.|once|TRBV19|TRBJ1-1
CASSPTNPGDTEAFF
TGTGCCAGTAGCCCGACCAACCCAGGGGACACTGAAGCTTTCTTT
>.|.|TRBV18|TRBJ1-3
CASSPPGRPLGNTIYF
TGTGCCAGCTCACCACCGGGGAGGCCGCTTGGAAACACCATATATTTT
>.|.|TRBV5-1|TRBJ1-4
CASSFRTGWATNEKLFF
TGCGCCAGCAGCTTTCGCACAGGGTGGGCAACTAATGAAAAACTGTTTTTT
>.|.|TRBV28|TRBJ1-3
CASSFLQGLSGNTIYF
TGTGCCAGCAGTTTTTTGCAGGGCCTCTCTGGAAACACCATATATTTT
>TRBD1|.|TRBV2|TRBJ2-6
CASSSPGQFYGANVLTF
TGTGCCAGCAGTTCCCCGGGACAGTTTTATGGGGCCAACGTCCTGACTTTC
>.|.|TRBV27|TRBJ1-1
CASRSLGSLNTEAFF
TGTGCCAGCAGGTCTCTGGGCAGCCTTAACACTGAAGCTTTCTTT
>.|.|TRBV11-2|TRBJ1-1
CASSPGRSSGAEAFF
TGTGCCAGCAGCCCGGGACGGAGTTCGGGGGCTGAAGCTTTCTTT
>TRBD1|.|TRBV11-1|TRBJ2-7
CASSLRRDSYEQYF
TGTGCCAGCAGCCTAAGACGGGACAGTTACGAGCAGTACTTC
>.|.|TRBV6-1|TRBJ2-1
CASSRDGSYNEQFF
TGTGCCAGCAGTCGGGACGGCTCCTACAATGAGCAGTTCTTC
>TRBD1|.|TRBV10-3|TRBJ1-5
CAISDRTGGNQPQHF
TGTGCCATCAGTGACCGGACAGGGGGCAATCAGCCCCAGCATTTT
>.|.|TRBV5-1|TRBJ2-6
CASSLPGQSGANVLTF
TGCGCCAGCAGCTTGCCGGGACAATCTGGGGCCAACGTCCTGACTTTC
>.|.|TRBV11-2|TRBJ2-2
CASSLRAGRNTGELFF
TGTGCCAGCAGCTTAAGGGCGGGACGGAACACCGGGGAGCTGTTTTTT
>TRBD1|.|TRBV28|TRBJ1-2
CASSLLLGTGGDGYTF
TGTGCCAGCAGTCTACTCCTCGGGACAGGGGGCGATGGCTACACCTTC
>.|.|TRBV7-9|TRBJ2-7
CASSAAIQGYSYEQYF
TGTGCCAGCAGCGCCGCAATACAGGGATATTCCTACGAGCAGTACTTC
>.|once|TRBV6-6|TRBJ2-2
CASTSAEGELFF
TGTGCCAGCACGTCCGCGGAGGGGGAGCTGTTTTTT
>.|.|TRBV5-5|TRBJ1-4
CASSLAATGWKEKLFF
TGTGCCAGCAGCTTGGCCGCAACGGGGTGGAAAGAAAAACTGTTTTTT
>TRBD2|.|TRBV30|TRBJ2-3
CAWNLLAGTTDTQYF
TGTGCCTGGAACCTACTAGCGGGGACCACAGATACGCAGTATTTT
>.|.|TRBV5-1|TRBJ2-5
CASSLGGRMEETQYF
TGCGCCAGCTCCCTAGGGGGAAGAATGGAAGAGACCCAGTACTTC
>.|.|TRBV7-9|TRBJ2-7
CASTGQGLYEQYF
TGTGCCTCAACGGGGCAGGGCCTCTACGAGCAGTACTTC
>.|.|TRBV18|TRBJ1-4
CASSGLINEKLFF
TGTGCCAGCTCGGGGTTGATTAATGAAAAACTGTTTTTT
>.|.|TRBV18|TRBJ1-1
CASSGNPNTEAFF
TGTGCCAGCTCAGGTAATCCGAACACTGAAGCTTTCTTT
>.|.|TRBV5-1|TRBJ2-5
CASSTGRSETQYF
TGCGCCAGCAGCACAGGGCGAAGCGAGACCCAGTACTTC
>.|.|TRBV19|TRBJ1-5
CASTQSPQPQHF
TGTGCCAGTACCCAGTCCCCCCAGCCCCAGCATTTT
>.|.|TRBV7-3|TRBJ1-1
CASSFGRYTEAFF
TGTGCCAGCAGCTTCGGTAGGTACACTGAAGCTTTCTTT
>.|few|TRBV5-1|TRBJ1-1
CASSAQPSNTEAFF
TGCGCCAGCAGCGCACAGCCTTCGAACACTGAAGCTTTCTTT
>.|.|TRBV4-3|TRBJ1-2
CASSQGWDGYGYTF
TGCGCCAGCAGCCAAGGGTGGGACGGCTATGGCTACACCTTC
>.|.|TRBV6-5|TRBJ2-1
CASSYSPFAGGSEQFF
TGTGCCAGCAGTTACTCCCCTTTTGCCGGAGGAAGTGAGCAGTTCTTC
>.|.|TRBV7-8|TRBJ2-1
CASSPITQGHEQFF
TGTGCCAGCAGCCCTATTACTCAGGGCCATGAGCAGTTCTTC
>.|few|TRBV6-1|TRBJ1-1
CASSERGRGTEAFF
TGTGCCAGCAGTGAACGGGGAAGGGGCACTGAAGCTTTCTTT
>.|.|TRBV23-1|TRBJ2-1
CASSFLKVVGGDEQFF
TGCGCCAGCAGTTTTCTCAAGGTCGTGGGGGGCGATGAGCAGTTCTTC